Listed here is a single T cell receptor beta chain. Its antigen is unidentified. The data are from a study of cytomegalovirus exposure and HLA in healthy donors. Overall study findings and caveats: Accurate HLA-A and HLA-B prediction from TCR beta sequences was reported for most subjects.

Samples came from healthy bone marrow donors. Germline V gene data show CDR1 as WSHSY and CDR2 as SAAADI. CDR3 length: 14 amino acids. Trimming took 5 bases from V and 11 from J; bases not matched to a gene: 9. Primers: 60 Vbeta forward and 13 Jbeta reverse. Original processing methods: Approximately 11 million shared chains were among the 60 million to 80 million unique TCR beta chains that a later analysis counted. Profiling relied on immunoSEQ multiplex PCR, and the TCRdb table lists in-frame clones only, not all of them. V and J calls and clone size are those listed in that table; D and trimming were worked out from the DNA. The sample lists 250,000 or so clones, about 80% seen once, with less than 8.5% in the top ten.

Sequenced material: PBMCs. J is TRBJ1-2 and V is TRBV10-2; 12 nucleotides line up with TRBD1. The origin of this receptor is a woman in her sixties or seventies in good health and CMV-seropositive. For the CDR3, the DNA is TGCGCCAGCAGTAAGGGACAGGGGGCTTTTAATTACACCTTC. Translating gives CASSKGQGAFNYTF.